This is a list of T cell receptor beta chains from one sample in a study of blood T cell repertoires in COVID-19. The data were produced by immunoSEQ multiplex PCR, yet TCRdb's version contains in-frame clones alone and is incomplete. The profile shows 90,000 to 100,000 clones, roughly 87% of them singletons. The sample was peripheral blood. The receptors come from a woman in her sixties or seventies with COVID-19, enrolled during active disease. Each CDR3 is given with its conserved first and last residue. The D gene is left open where the match is weak. Rows give clone size only sometimes, using once, few, many, or a class for an expanded clone.

J: TRBJ2-5; size: -; length: 13; V: TRBV5-1; D: -; DNA: TGCGCCAGCGCCGGTCCTGGAGGGGAGACCCAGTACTTC; CDR3: CASAGPGGETQYF
J: TRBJ1-2; size: -; length: 14; V: TRBV3-1/TRBV3-2; D: TRBD1; DNA: TGTGCCAGCAGCTACAGACAGGGCTACTATGGCTACACCTTC; CDR3: CASSYRQGYYGYTF
J: TRBJ2-7; size: -; length: 14; V: TRBV28; D: -; DNA: TGTGCCAGCGTCGTAGCGGAGGGAGCCTACGAGCAGTACTTC; CDR3: CASVVAEGAYEQYF
J: TRBJ2-7; size: -; length: 16; V: TRBV4-2; D: -; DNA: TGTGCCAGCAGCCATCCTGCCGATACAGGGAACTACGAGCAGTACTTC; CDR3: CASSHPADTGNYEQYF
J: TRBJ2-7; size: -; length: 14; V: TRBV19; D: -; DNA: TGTGCCAGTAGTATGATTTTCAGGGGCTACGAGCAGTACTTC; CDR3: CASSMIFRGYEQYF
J: TRBJ1-2; size: -; length: 14; V: TRBV10-3; D: TRBD1; DNA: TGTGCCATCAGCCCTCCGGGACAGGGGCATGGCTACACCTTC; CDR3: CAISPPGQGHGYTF
J: TRBJ2-3; size: few; length: 15; V: TRBV3-1/TRBV3-2; D: TRBD2; DNA: TGTGCCAGCAGTTTGCGGGGGGGCGGAACAGATACGCAGTATTTT; CDR3: CASSLRGGGTDTQYF
J: TRBJ2-7; size: -; length: 13; V: TRBV7-2; D: -; DNA: TGTGCCAGCAGCCTCGCGTTGACCTACGAGCAGTACTTC; CDR3: CASSLALTYEQYF
J: TRBJ1-4; size: -; length: 14; V: TRBV6-5; D: TRBD1; DNA: TGTGCTAGCAGTCCGGGACAGGGTTATGAAAAACTGTTTTTT; CDR3: CASSPGQGYEKLFF
J: TRBJ1-2; size: -; length: 15; V: TRBV28; D: -; DNA: TGTGCCAGCCGCCCACCCTCCCATGGCTTGGATGGCTACACCTTC; CDR3: CASRPPSHGLDGYTF
J: TRBJ2-7; size: once; length: 14; V: TRBV5-1; D: -; DNA: TGCGCCAGCAGCTTGGGGGACAAACCTTACGAGCAGTACTTC; CDR3: CASSLGDKPYEQYF
J: TRBJ2-5; size: few; length: 14; V: TRBV5-4; D: TRBD2; DNA: TGTGCCAGCAGCTTGGTGGCTAGCGGAGAGACCCAGTACTTC; CDR3: CASSLVASGETQYF
J: TRBJ2-5; size: -; length: 15; V: TRBV18; D: TRBD1; DNA: TGTGCCAGCTCACGCAGACAGGGGCCCGAGGAGACCCAGTACTTC; CDR3: CASSRRQGPEETQYF
J: TRBJ1-6; size: -; length: 14; V: TRBV15; D: -; DNA: TGTGCCACCAGCAGACAACGACAGAATTCACCCCTCCACTTT; CDR3: CATSRQRQNSPLHF
J: TRBJ2-1; size: -; length: 15; V: TRBV7-9; D: TRBD2; DNA: TGTGCCAGCAGCTTAGCGAACGGGGGGAGCTCCGAGCAGTTCTTC; CDR3: CASSLANGGSSEQFF
J: TRBJ1-2; size: -; length: 11; V: TRBV20-1; D: -; DNA: TGCAGTACACAGGGAAACTATGGCTACACCTTC; CDR3: CSTQGNYGYTF
J: TRBJ2-1; size: -; length: 15; V: TRBV5-1; D: TRBD2; DNA: TGCGCCAGCAGCCCCCGACTAGCGGGGTACAATGAGCAGTTCTTC; CDR3: CASSPRLAGYNEQFF
J: TRBJ2-7; size: once; length: 17; V: TRBV7-9; D: TRBD2; DNA: TGTGCCAGCAGCTTAAGGGGACTAGCGGTCCTCCAGGACGAGCAGTACTTC; CDR3: CASSLRGLAVLQDEQYF
J: TRBJ2-7; size: -; length: 13; V: TRBV30; D: -; DNA: TGTGCCTGGTCCGGGACACACTCCTACGAGCAGTACTTC; CDR3: CAWSGTHSYEQYF
J: TRBJ2-3; size: -; length: 16; V: TRBV6-2/TRBV6-3; D: TRBD1; DNA: TGTGCCAGCAGTCTCAGCCACAGGGGAATCGCAGATACGCAGTATTTT; CDR3: CASSLSHRGIADTQYF
J: TRBJ2-4; size: -; length: 15; V: TRBV9; D: TRBD2; DNA: TGTGCCAGCAGCTCCGGGGGGTTCGGCAAAAACATTCAGTACTTC; CDR3: CASSSGGFGKNIQYF
J: TRBJ1-5; size: -; length: 15; V: TRBV4-2; D: -; DNA: TGTGCCAGCAGCCCTTCGGAGGTTAGCAATCAGCCCCAGCATTTT; CDR3: CASSPSEVSNQPQHF
J: TRBJ2-3; size: -; length: 15; V: TRBV19; D: TRBD2; DNA: TGTGCCAGTAGGGGCCTAGCGGGGGGCACAGATACGCAGTATTTT; CDR3: CASRGLAGGTDTQYF
J: TRBJ2-7; size: -; length: 14; V: TRBV21-1; D: -; DNA: TGTGCCAGCAGCAAACCCGCAGGGTCTGACGAGCAGTACTTC; CDR3: CASSKPAGSDEQYF
J: TRBJ2-1; size: -; length: 14; V: TRBV7-2; D: -; DNA: TGTGCCAGCAGCTTAGCTAGAGGTAGCAATGAGCAGTTCTTC; CDR3: CASSLARGSNEQFF
J: TRBJ1-2; size: -; length: 16; V: TRBV25-1; D: -; DNA: TGTGCCAGCAGTAGCTTCCGGGACATCGTGACGGATGGCTACACCTTC; CDR3: CASSSFRDIVTDGYTF
J: TRBJ2-1; size: once; length: 12; V: TRBV9; D: -; DNA: TGTGCCAGCAGCGCCCACAACAATGAGCAGTTCTTC; CDR3: CASSAHNNEQFF
J: TRBJ2-1; size: once; length: 12; V: TRBV29-1; D: -; DNA: TGCAGCGTTGAAAGGGGGTTGAATGAGCAGTTCTTC; CDR3: CSVERGLNEQFF
J: TRBJ2-3; size: -; length: 16; V: TRBV4-3; D: -; DNA: TGCGCCAGCAGCCAAGAGCTGCGGGGATACACAGATACGCAGTATTTT; CDR3: CASSQELRGYTDTQYF
J: TRBJ2-1; size: -; length: 14; V: TRBV15; D: -; DNA: TGTGCCACCAGCCGTGACAGACTTGACAATGAGCAGTTCTTC; CDR3: CATSRDRLDNEQFF
J: TRBJ1-3; size: -; length: 14; V: TRBV7-2; D: -; DNA: TGTGCCAGCAGCTCCAGCGGGACCGAAAACACCATATATTTT; CDR3: CASSSSGTENTIYF
J: TRBJ2-2; size: -; length: 15; V: TRBV28; D: TRBD1; DNA: TGTGTCAGCAGTTCAAAGGGACAGGGGATCGGGGAGCTGTTTTTT; CDR3: CVSSSKGQGIGELFF
J: TRBJ2-7; size: once; length: 15; V: TRBV11-1; D: TRBD1; DNA: TGTGCCAGCAGCAGCCTTACAGGGGGGACCTACGAGCAGTACTTC; CDR3: CASSSLTGGTYEQYF
J: TRBJ2-4; size: once; length: 16; V: TRBV6-1; D: TRBD1; DNA: TGTGCCAGCAGTGACCACAGGGGGGTGGTCAAAAACATTCAGTACTTC; CDR3: CASSDHRGVVKNIQYF
J: TRBJ2-7; size: -; length: 15; V: TRBV20-1; D: -; DNA: TGCAGTGCTAGTAACCCAACTAGCAGCTCCTACGAGCAGTACTTC; CDR3: CSASNPTSSSYEQYF
J: TRBJ1-1; size: few; length: 14; V: TRBV7-8; D: -; DNA: TGTGCCAGCAGCCAGCTGACAAGCAACACTGAAGCTTTCTTT; CDR3: CASSQLTSNTEAFF
J: TRBJ1-4; size: -; length: 17; V: TRBV21-1; D: -; DNA: TGTGCCAGCAGCCCAGATGATGGAGGCTCCCTGGGGGAAAAACTGTTTTTT; CDR3: CASSPDDGGSLGEKLFF
J: TRBJ1-5; size: -; length: 18; V: TRBV28; D: TRBD1; DNA: TGTGCCAGCAGTTATCCGGGACAGGGGAGGACGAGCAATCAGCCCCAGCATTTT; CDR3: CASSYPGQGRTSNQPQHF
J: TRBJ2-5; size: -; length: 14; V: TRBV3-1/TRBV3-2; D: -; DNA: TGTGCCAGCAGCCCCGGGTATGATGGAGAGACCCAGTACTTC; CDR3: CASSPGYDGETQYF
J: TRBJ1-2; size: -; length: 16; V: TRBV5-1; D: TRBD1; DNA: TGCGCCAGCAGCTTAGAGGGGGACAGGGAGTTTCGTGGTTACACCTTC; CDR3: CASSLEGDREFRGYTF
J: TRBJ2-7; size: -; length: 17; V: TRBV30; D: TRBD2; DNA: TGTGCCTGGACTTTTGCGGGGGTCGGCAGGACAAAGTACGAGCAGTACTTC; CDR3: CAWTFAGVGRTKYEQYF
J: TRBJ2-2; size: -; length: 16; V: TRBV4-2; D: -; DNA: TGTGCCAGCAGCCAAGAAGAGCGTACGAACACCGGGGAGCTGTTTTTT; CDR3: CASSQEERTNTGELFF
J: TRBJ2-7; size: -; length: 13; V: TRBV19; D: TRBD1; DNA: TGTGCCAGTAGGCGGACAGGAGGCTCCGAGCAGTACTTC; CDR3: CASRRTGGSEQYF
J: TRBJ1-3; size: few; length: 18; V: TRBV7-9; D: -; DNA: TGTGCCAGCAGCTTATACGCCTTAATAGGGGGCTCTGGAAACACCATATATTTT; CDR3: CASSLYALIGGSGNTIYF
J: TRBJ1-1; size: -; length: 13; V: TRBV11-2; D: -; DNA: TGTGCCAGCAGCCCCCCCGACGGGCAGGGGGCTTTCTTT; CDR3: CASSPPDGQGAFF
J: TRBJ1-4; size: -; length: 14; V: TRBV7-9; D: -; DNA: TGTGCCAGCAGCCCGGACAGTGTTGAGGAAAAACTGTTTTTT; CDR3: CASSPDSVEEKLFF
J: TRBJ2-5; size: -; length: 13; V: TRBV4-3; D: -; DNA: TGCGCCAGCAGCCTTTACAGCCAAGAGACCCAGTACTTC; CDR3: CASSLYSQETQYF
J: TRBJ2-2; size: once; length: 16; V: TRBV7-2; D: -; DNA: TGTGCCAGCAGCCCGGACAGACCCCCGAACACCGGGGAGCTGTTTTTT; CDR3: CASSPDRPPNTGELFF
J: TRBJ2-7; size: -; length: 16; V: TRBV7-2; D: -; DNA: TGTGCCAGCAGCTTGGGGCGAACAGGCCTCTCCTACGAGCAGTACTTC; CDR3: CASSLGRTGLSYEQYF
J: TRBJ2-2; size: -; length: 20; V: TRBV6-6; D: TRBD2; DNA: TGTGCCAGCAGCCGTACACTCGGGGCTAGCGGGGTTGCGAACACCGGGGAGCTGTTTTTT; CDR3: CASSRTLGASGVANTGELFF
J: TRBJ2-5; size: -; length: 16; V: TRBV19; D: TRBD2; DNA: TGTGCCAGTAGTAAGATGGGACTAGACGGACAAGAGACCCAGTACTTC; CDR3: CASSKMGLDGQETQYF
J: TRBJ2-5; size: -; length: 14; V: TRBV7-8; D: -; DNA: TGTGCCAGCAGCTACGCACTAGCTACGGAGACCCAGTACTTC; CDR3: CASSYALATETQYF
J: TRBJ1-5; size: few; length: 17; V: TRBV6-2/TRBV6-3; D: -; DNA: TGTGCCAGCAGTTACTCTATCTGGTCAGATAGCAATCAGCCCCAGCATTTT; CDR3: CASSYSIWSDSNQPQHF
J: TRBJ1-3; size: -; length: 13; V: TRBV5-3; D: -; DNA: TGTGCCAGCGGTCTCCGCGGGAGAAACACCATATATTTT; CDR3: CASGLRGRNTIYF
J: TRBJ2-7; size: -; length: 15; V: TRBV2; D: -; DNA: TGTGCCAGCAGTGAAGCCAGGGCGTTTGCCTACGAGCAGTACTTC; CDR3: CASSEARAFAYEQYF